The present T cell receptor (beta chain) was sequenced within a study of cytomegalovirus exposure and HLA in healthy donors. The V gene's germline CDR1 is SGHTA and CDR2 FQGTGA. V was trimmed by 4 bases and J by 1 base, leaving 13 bases between them. This CDR3 contains 15 residues. Vbeta (60) and Jbeta (13) primers were used in the PCR. Repertoires were generated with immunoSEQ multiplex PCR, while TCRdb's copy carries only in-frame clones and drops some. The sample contains tens of thousands of clones, approximately 60% of which appear only once. The sequence derives from a woman aged 45-60 years in good health and CMV-seropositive. The rearrangement joins TRBV7-3 to TRBJ1-1, with D possibly TRBD1 on 5 matching bases. Sequencing was done on a sample of PBMCs. The CDR3 region has the DNA TGTGCCAGCAGCTATTCGGGACTCCCGAACACTGAAGCTTTCTTT. It yields the protein CASSYSGLPNTEAFF. The full variable domain, rest sourced from reference TRBV7-3 and TRBJ1-1, is GAGVSQTPSNKVTEKGKYVELRCDPISGHTALYWYRQSLGQGPEFLIYFQGTGAADDSGLPNDRFFAVRPEGSVSTLKIQRTERGDSAVYLCASSYSGLPNTEAFFGQGTRLTVV.